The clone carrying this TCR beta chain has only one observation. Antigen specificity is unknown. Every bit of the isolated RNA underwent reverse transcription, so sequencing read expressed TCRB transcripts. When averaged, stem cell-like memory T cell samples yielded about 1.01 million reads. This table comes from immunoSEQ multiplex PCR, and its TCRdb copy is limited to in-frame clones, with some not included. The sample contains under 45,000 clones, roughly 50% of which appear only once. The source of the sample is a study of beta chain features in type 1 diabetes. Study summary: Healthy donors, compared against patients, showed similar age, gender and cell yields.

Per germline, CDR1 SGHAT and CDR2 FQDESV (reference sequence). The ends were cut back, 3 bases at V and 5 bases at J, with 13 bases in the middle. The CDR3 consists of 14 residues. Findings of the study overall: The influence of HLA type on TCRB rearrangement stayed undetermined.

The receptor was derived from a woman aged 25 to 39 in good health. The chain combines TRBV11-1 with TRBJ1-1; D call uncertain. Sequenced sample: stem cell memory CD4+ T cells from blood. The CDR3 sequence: CASSFRGRETEAFF. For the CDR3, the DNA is TGTGCCAGCAGCTTTCGGGGTAGGGAGACTGAAGCTTTCTTT.